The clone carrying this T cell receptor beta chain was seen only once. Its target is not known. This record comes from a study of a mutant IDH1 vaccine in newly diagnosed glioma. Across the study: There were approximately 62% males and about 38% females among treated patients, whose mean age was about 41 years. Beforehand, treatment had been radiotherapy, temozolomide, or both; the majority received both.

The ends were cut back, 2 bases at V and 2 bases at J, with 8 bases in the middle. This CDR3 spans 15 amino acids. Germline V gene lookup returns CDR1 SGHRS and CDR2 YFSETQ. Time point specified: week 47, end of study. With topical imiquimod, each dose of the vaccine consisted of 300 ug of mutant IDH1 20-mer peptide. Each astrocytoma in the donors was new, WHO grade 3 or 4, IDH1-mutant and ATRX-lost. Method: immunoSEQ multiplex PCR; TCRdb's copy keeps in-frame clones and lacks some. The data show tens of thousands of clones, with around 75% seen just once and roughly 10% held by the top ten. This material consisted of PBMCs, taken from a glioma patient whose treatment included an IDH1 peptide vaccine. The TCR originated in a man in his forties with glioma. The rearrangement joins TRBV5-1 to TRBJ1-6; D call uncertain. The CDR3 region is CASSLVGAYNSPLHF. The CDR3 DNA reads TGCGCCAGCAGCTTAGTTGGGGCCTATAATTCACCCCTCCACTTT.